This T cell receptor (beta chain) originates from a study of shared clonotypes between healthy human individuals. Overall study context: Donors consisted of two women and a few men between 18 and 49.

The CDR3 sequence is 14 residues long. Per germline, CDR1 SNHLY and CDR2 FYNNEI. Trimming stripped 7 bases from V and 4 bases from J, with 14 bases between. The material for each subset, its genomic DNA, was split evenly across several immunoSEQ plates. Sequencing was performed with immunoSEQ multiplex PCR; in TCRdb, only in-frame clones are kept and a portion is missing. The sample carries some 2,500,000 clones, 90% to 95% recorded once. The TCR comes from a man between 18 and 29 years old in good health. Some clones in this sample may be carry-over from other donors' samples. Sequenced material: naive CD4+ T cells from PBMCs. Subset indicated: CD45RA+ positively selected. V usage is TRBV2 and J usage is TRBJ2-1; TRBD1 might be the D (5 bases). CDR3 loop: CASNGAGRYNEQFF. CDR3 DNA: TGTGCCAGCAATGGGGCAGGGCGGTACAATGAGCAGTTCTTC.